The 27 T cell receptor beta chains below come from one sample, sequenced in a study of blood T cell repertoires in COVID-19. The table came from immunoSEQ multiplex PCR; TCRdb's copy has only in-frame clones and leaves some out. This table holds around 240,000 clones, approximately 86% found once. Sample: peripheral blood. The receptor set was obtained from a woman aged 30 to 39 who had recovered from COVID-19.

This clone was observed a handful of times. The V and J genes are TRBV5-5 and TRBJ1-5; 7 bases line up with TRBD1. The V and J ends lost 4 bases and 2 bases, in that order; junction bases with no gene match: 3. The CDR3 is 14 amino acids. CDR1 and CDR2 from the germline V gene are SGHKS and YYEKEE (reference sequence). The CDR3 DNA sequence: TGTGCCAGCAGCCTCGGGACAGGCAATCAGCCCCAGCATTTT. This encodes CASSLGTGNQPQHF.

This clone was seen a few times. V and J are TRBV10-2 and TRBJ1-1; 7 bases align to TRBD1. Germline lookup yields CDR1 WSHSY and CDR2 SAAADI. J gave up 3 bases and V 6 bases, and 7 bases lay outside the gene matches. This CDR3 is built from 14 residues. The CDR3 sequence: CASREQGLDTEAFF. The CDR3 bases are TGCGCCAGCAGAGAACAGGGGTTGGACACTGAAGCTTTCTTT.

The chain combines TRBV19 with TRBJ2-2; TRBD1 agrees at 7 bases. Looked up from germline, CDR1 is LNHDA and CDR2 is SQIVND (reference sequence). The V and J ends lost 4 bases and 6 bases, in that order; junction bases with no gene match: 5. The CDR3 contains 14 residues. This CDR3 reads CASSTTGVSGELFF. CDR3 nucleotides: TGTGCCAGTAGTACCACAGGGGTTTCCGGGGAGCTGTTTTTT.

This sequence joins TRBV5-1 and TRBJ2-7, with TRBD1 matching 7 bases. With V trimmed by 4 bases and J by 3 bases, 10 bases remained unmatched. The CDR3 contains 15 residues. Germline loops: CDR1 SGHRS, CDR2 YFSETQ. The CDR3 here is CASSNSPGQFYEQYF. In DNA, the CDR3 is TGCGCCAGCAGCAACAGCCCGGGACAGTTCTACGAGCAGTACTTC.

This CDR3 reads CASSDQGGNQPQHF. The CDR3 DNA reads TGTGCCAGCAGTGATCAGGGGGGCAATCAGCCCCAGCATTTT. The chain is built from TRBV6-1 and TRBJ1-5, with TRBD1 identical over 7 bases. This CDR3 is 14 amino acids long. After removal of 3 bases from V and 2 bases from J, the junction contained 1 base not matched to a gene. Germline V gene lookup returns CDR1 MNHNS and CDR2 SASEGT.

This clone is a singleton in its sample. The chain recombines TRBV7-9 with TRBJ2-1; D perhaps matches TRBD2 (6 bases). The CDR3 extends over 15 amino acids. V dropped 4 bases and J dropped 3 bases, with 13 bases sitting between them. CDR1 and CDR2 (germline): SEHNR, FQNEAQ (reference sequence). The CDR3, as DNA: TGTGCCAGCAGCTCCCAGGGACTCCTCTACAATGAGCAGTTCTTC. Translated: CASSSQGLLYNEQFF.

The rearrangement joins TRBV15 to TRBJ2-6, with D possibly matching TRBD2 (6 bases). CDR1 is LNHNV, CDR2 YYDKDF, per germline (reference sequence). The CDR3 is 16 residues long. V shed 0 bases and J shed 1 base, with 7 bases lying between them. The CDR3 coding sequence is TGTGCCACCAGCAGAGAGGGGGGTTCTGGGGCCAACGTCCTGACTTTC. It encodes CATSREGGSGANVLTF.

This chain links TRBV9 with TRBJ1-3, with a weak D call TRBD1 (5 bases). Per the germline V gene, CDR1 is SGDLS and CDR2 is YYNGEE. The CDR3 is 14 residues long. V lost 1 base, J lost 1 base, and 6 bases lay in between. The CDR3 reads CASSVRGSGNTIYF. In DNA form, the CDR3 reads TGTGCCAGCAGCGTACGGGGGTCTGGAAACACCATATATTTT.

The chain couples TRBV5-1 to TRBJ1-2; 8 nucleotides align to TRBD1. Losses at the gene ends were 4 bases for V and 7 bases for J; bases not matched to a gene: 9. The germline V gene encodes CDR1 SGHRS and CDR2 YFSETQ. The CDR3 is made up of 14 amino acids. The CDR3 DNA is TGCGCCAGCAGCGCACCGCAGGGGGCGGGTGGCTACACCTTC. It yields the protein CASSAPQGAGGYTF.

The rearrangement uses TRBV9 and TRBJ2-5; 7 nucleotides agree with TRBD2. This CDR3 is built from 16 residues. Germline CDR1 reads SGDLS; CDR2 reads YYNGEE. V shed 3 bases, J shed 1 base, and the junction held 9 bases outside the gene matches. CDR3: CASSAPAGTTQETQYF. As DNA, the CDR3 is TGTGCCAGCAGCGCCCCAGCGGGGACCACCCAAGAGACCCAGTACTTC.

In its sample, this clone was seen once. The chain carries TRBV14 and TRBJ1-2, with TRBD1 matching over 8 bases. The CDR3 covers 14 residues. Germline assignment: CDR1 SGHDN and CDR2 FVKESK. J was trimmed by 5 bases and V by 4 bases; bases with no gene match: 6. The CDR3 loop is CASSPDRGWYGYTF. The CDR3 DNA reads TGTGCCAGCAGCCCTGACAGGGGTTGGTATGGCTACACCTTC.

J is TRBJ1-1 and V is TRBV6-5; D might be TRBD1 (5 bases). V was shortened by 6 bases and J by 4 bases, with 18 bases between the two germline ends. Germline CDR1 MNHEY, CDR2 SVGAGI. The CDR3 totals 15 residues. The CDR3 reads CASSLTGLLSTEAFF. The CDR3 DNA reads as TGTGCCAGCAGCCTTACGGGACTCCTGAGCACTGAAGCTTTCTTT.

This chain links TRBV15 with TRBJ1-2; no definite D call. V lost 3 bases and J 0 bases, leaving 14 bases between the germline ends. The CDR3 totals 16 residues. Germline values: CDR1 LNHNV, CDR2 YYDKDF (reference sequence). The CDR3 spells CATSSGTVSTNYGYTF. CDR3 coding DNA: TGTGCCACCAGCAGCGGAACAGTTTCAACTAACTATGGCTACACCTTC.

This clone was counted once. This chain connects TRBV10-3 to TRBJ1-1; 7 bases are shared with TRBD1. Germline CDR1 and CDR2: ENHRY and SYGVKD. Trimming cost V 1 base and J 1 base; bases outside gene matches: 3. CDR3 length equals 15 residues. CDR3 loop: CAISELAGGNTEAFF. The CDR3 DNA reads TGTGCCATCAGTGAGTTGGCAGGGGGGAACACTGAAGCTTTCTTT.

The chain combines TRBV5-8 with TRBJ2-5; 7 positions agree with TRBD2. In germline, CDR1 is SGHTS, CDR2 YDEGEE. The CDR3 has 15 amino acids. V shed 4 bases, J shed 2 bases, and the junction held 8 bases outside the gene matches. CDR3 amino acids: CASSQNRGVQETQYF. In DNA form, the CDR3 reads TGTGCCAGCAGCCAGAACCGGGGGGTGCAAGAGACCCAGTACTTC.

The gene calls are TRBV29-1 and TRBJ1-2; TRBD1 matches at 10 bases. Germline CDR1 and CDR2: SQVTM and ANQGSEA. Losses at the gene ends were 7 bases for V and 8 bases for J; bases not matched to a gene: 4. This CDR3 region has 11 residues. CDR3 bases: TGCAGCGCTGGGACAGGGGAAGGCTACACCTTC. Protein: CSAGTGEGYTF.

The genes are TRBV18 and TRBJ1-4, with D perhaps TRBD1 (5 bases). The CDR3 is made up of 15 amino acids. Germline assignment: CDR1 KGHSH and CDR2 LQKENI. Between the trimmed V and J ends, which lost 3 bases and 7 bases, there was a span of 15 bases. CDR3 bases: TGTGCCAGCTCACCGCTCAGGGTAGGAAGTGAAAAACTGTTTTTT. The encoded protein is CASSPLRVGSEKLFF.

The rearrangement joins TRBV29-1 to TRBJ2-5; no clear D. CDR1 is SQVTM and CDR2 is ANQGSEA in the germline V gene. The CDR3 totals 12 residues. V was cut by 5 bases and J by 4 bases, with 11 bases left in between. The DNA for the CDR3 is TGCAGCGTTTACGACTCCTCAGAGACCCAGTACTTC. It yields the protein CSVYDSSETQYF.

The chain joins TRBV10-3 to TRBJ1-1; possibly TRBD1 for D (6 bases). Trimming removed 6 bases from V and 1 base from J, with 12 bases in between. CDR1 ENHRY and CDR2 SYGVKD come from the germline V gene. This CDR3 has 14 amino acids. CDR3 nucleotide sequence: TGTGCCATCAGAAGAACACAGGGGAACACTGAAGCTTTCTTT. Translation: CAIRRTQGNTEAFF.

V gene TRBV9 combines with J gene TRBJ2-1; perhaps TRBD1 as D (5 bases). Germline-derived CDR1 and CDR2 are SGDLS and YYNGEE. V lost 0 bases and J 4 bases, leaving 8 bases between the germline ends. This CDR3 comprises 14 residues. The CDR3 is CASSVDGQYNEQFF. Written as DNA, the CDR3 is TGTGCCAGCAGCGTAGACGGACAATACAATGAGCAGTTCTTC.

V gene TRBV2 combines with J gene TRBJ2-1, with a weak D call TRBD1 (5 bases). The V and J ends lost 8 bases and 5 bases respectively, with 19 bases between them. Germline lookup yields CDR1 SNHLY and CDR2 FYNNEI. The CDR3 is made up of 15 amino acids. CDR3 sequence: CASDPTLGLDNEQFF. CDR3 sequence (DNA): TGTGCCAGCGATCCCACGTTGGGGCTCGACAATGAGCAGTTCTTC.

This clone has just a few counts. V gene TRBV10-1 combines with J gene TRBJ1-5, with D unresolved. Germline CDR1 WNHNN, CDR2 SYGVQD (reference sequence). The CDR3 runs 14 residues. V was pared by 4 bases and J by 1 base, with 8 bases between. CDR3 amino acids: CASSGAASNQPQHF. The CDR3 coding sequence is TGCGCCAGCAGTGGGGCTGCGAGCAATCAGCCCCAGCATTTT.

The CDR3 loop is CSVEGTTGQEAYEQYF. For the CDR3, the DNA is TGCAGCGTTGAAGGGACGACAGGACAGGAAGCCTACGAGCAGTACTTC. This chain links TRBV29-1 with TRBJ2-7; 7 bases line up with TRBD1. In germline, CDR1 is SQVTM, CDR2 ANQGSEA. V lost 1 base and J lost 2; bases outside the gene matches: 11. CDR3 length: 16 amino acids.

The rearrangement links TRBV29-1 to TRBJ2-2, with 7 bases aligning to TRBD1. Germline lookup yields CDR1 SQVTM and CDR2 ANQGSEA. There are 14 residues in the CDR3. V trimming: 4 bases; J trimming: 0 bases; junction bases outside the gene matches: 2. DNA of the CDR3: TGCAGCGTTGCCGGACAGGCGAACACCGGGGAGCTGTTTTTT. Protein: CSVAGQANTGELFF.

The rearrangement joins TRBV9 to TRBJ1-2; D call uncertain. Germline CDR1 is SGDLS and CDR2 is YYNGEE. This CDR3 comprises 12 residues. V lost 3 bases and J 8 bases, leaving 11 bases between the germline ends. CDR3 sequence reads: CASSAGLFGYTF. The CDR3 region has the DNA TGTGCCAGCAGCGCGGGTCTTTTCGGCTACACCTTC. The full variable domain, its missing parts supplied by reference TRBV9 and TRBJ1-2, is DSGVTQTPKHLITATGQRVTLRCSPRSGDLSVYWYQQSLDQGLQFLIQYYNGEERAKGNILERFSAQQFPDLHSELNLSSLELGDSALYFCASSAGLFGYTFGSGTRLTVV.

This chain connects TRBV7-9 to TRBJ2-7; tentatively, D is TRBD1 (6 bases). Trimming shortened V by 0 bases and J by 7 bases, and 19 bases separated the two germline ends. The germline gives CDR1 SEHNR, CDR2 FQNEAQ (reference sequence). This CDR3 spans 16 amino acids. CDR3 loop: CASSLASRGPLLEQYF. The CDR3 DNA follows: TGTGCCAGCAGCTTAGCTTCCAGGGGCCCTTTATTGGAGCAGTACTTC.

The chain carries TRBV12-3 or TRBV12-4 and TRBJ2-5; maybe TRBD1 (5 bases). V dropped 7 bases and J dropped 0 bases, with 6 bases sitting between them. The CDR3 covers 12 residues. The CDR3 protein is CASTDNQETQYF. DNA for the CDR3: TGTGCCAGCACGGACAACCAAGAGACCCAGTACTTC.